This T cell receptor beta chain was captured by sequencing in a study of T cell responses to AZD1222 COVID-19 vaccine. Method: immunoSEQ multiplex PCR; TCRdb's copy keeps in-frame clones and lacks some. The sample includes about 150,000 clones, roughly 90% seen only once; the top ten take approximately 3%. By its share, this clone is medium-sized. Its antigen is not known. Study findings and constraints: With dominance at 160-218 and 743-854, vaccine-associated CD4 TCRs spanned spike. Females outnumbered males among donors, who were mostly white British; clonal diversity was possibly underestimated.

This CDR3 region has 15 residues. The ends were cut back, 1 base at V and 4 bases at J, with 10 bases in the middle. Germline loops: CDR1 MNHNS, CDR2 SASEGT. The rearrangement uses TRBV6-1 and TRBJ2-2; possibly TRBD1 for D (5 bases). This clonotype was obtained from an adult who received the AZD1222 COVID-19 vaccine. Here the sequenced sample was peripheral blood, taken 28 days after the second AZD1222 dose. The CDR3 nucleotides are TGTGCCAGCAGTGAAGTTCAGGGTTTCACCGGGGAGCTGTTTTTT. Translated: CASSEVQGFTGELFF.